Listed below are T cell receptor beta chains from one sample, sequenced in a study of a mutant IDH1 vaccine in newly diagnosed glioma. No antigen has been assigned to these receptors. Some clones are missing from TCRdb's copy, which holds only in-frame ones; the method was immunoSEQ multiplex PCR. The table records 45,000 to 55,000 clones, roughly 80% of them present only once. Sequenced here: PBMCs, sampled from a glioma patient whose treatment included an IDH1 peptide vaccine. The source of these receptors is a man aged 40-49 years with glioma. CDR3s include the opening cysteine and the closing phenylalanine or tryptophan. Fields, in order: V gene, J gene, D gene, clone size, CDR3 DNA, CDR3 protein. The D gene is left open where the match is weak. Not all rows give a size; the values are once, few, many and, for expanded clones, a class.

>TRBV19|TRBJ1-5|TRBD1|few
TGTGCCAGTAGTATAGGCGGACAGGGGGGATATCAGCCCCAGCATTTT
CASSIGGQGGYQPQHF
>TRBV10-1|TRBJ2-7|.|few
TGCGCCAGCAGTGACGGACAGTACGAGCAGTACTTC
CASSDGQYEQYF
>TRBV10-1|TRBJ1-2|TRBD1|.
TGCGCCCCCCGACTAGTACCAGACAGGGGGCGAAACTATGGCTACACCTTC
CAPRLVPDRGRNYGYTF
>TRBV27|TRBJ1-5|.|.
TGTGCCAGCAGTCCAACCCTCCGAAGGGGAAAGGTTAGCAATCAGCCCCAGCATTTT
CASSPTLRRGKVSNQPQHF
>TRBV10-3|TRBJ1-2|.|.
TGTGCCATCAGTAAAACAGGGCCGCGCGGCTACACCTTC
CAISKTGPRGYTF
>TRBV2|TRBJ1-3|TRBD1|.
TGTGCCAGCAGTGAAAGGCAGGGGGGCGGAAACACCATATATTTT
CASSERQGGGNTIYF
>TRBV18|TRBJ1-2|.|few
TGTGCCAGCTCACCAGACGATAACTATGGCTACACCTTC
CASSPDDNYGYTF
>TRBV5-1|TRBJ2-3|.|.
TGCGCCAGCAGCGATGCAGGGGCGGCAGATACGCAGTATTTT
CASSDAGAADTQYF
>TRBV6-1|TRBJ2-5|.|.
TGTGCCAGCAGGGACGGTGGGTTGGGCGGGGACACCCAGTACTTC
CASRDGGLGGDTQYF
>TRBV23-1|TRBJ1-1|TRBD1|.
TGCGCCAGCAGCCTTGGCGGGACAGGGGAGGGTGAAGCTTTCTTT
CASSLGGTGEGEAFF
>TRBV6-5|TRBJ2-6|.|.
TGTGCCAGCAGCAAGGGGGGGACTGGGGCCAACGTCCTGACTTTC
CASSKGGTGANVLTF
>TRBV4-1|TRBJ2-5|TRBD1|.
TGCGCCAGCAGCCTCGCACCACAGGGGGCAGGAGAGACCCAGTACTTC
CASSLAPQGAGETQYF
>TRBV2|TRBJ1-5|.|.
TGTGCCAGCACCCTGAGGGAGGGACGTCAGCCCCAGCATTTT
CASTLREGRQPQHF
>TRBV2|TRBJ1-5|.|few
TGTGCCAGCAGTTCAGCACAGGGAAGCAATCAGCCCCAGCATTTT
CASSSAQGSNQPQHF
>TRBV5-4|TRBJ2-7|TRBD1|.
TGTGCCAGCAGCCAGGGGACAGGGAGAAGGGACGAGCAGTACTTC
CASSQGTGRRDEQYF
>TRBV21-1|TRBJ1-3|.|few
TGTGCCAGCAGGGGGAGGGACTCTGGAAACACCATATATTTT
CASRGRDSGNTIYF
>TRBV2|TRBJ2-3|TRBD2|.
TGTGCCAGCAGTGACTGGCGGGGGGGCCGGGATACGCAGTATTTT
CASSDWRGGRDTQYF
>TRBV9|TRBJ2-1|.|.
TGTGCCAGCAGCGCCCTAGCCCCCTCCTACAATGAGCAGTTCTTC
CASSALAPSYNEQFF
>TRBV7-2|TRBJ2-3|TRBD2|.
TGTGCCAGCAGCCCGCGTGTGGGGGGGAATCGAGATACGCAGTATTTT
CASSPRVGGNRDTQYF
>TRBV27|TRBJ2-3|.|.
TGTGCCAGTAACACCCAGGTCAGAGGAACAGATACGCAGTATTTT
CASNTQVRGTDTQYF
>TRBV14|TRBJ2-3|.|few
TGTGCCAGCAGCCAAGGTGGGGGGAAAGATACGCAGTATTTT
CASSQGGGKDTQYF
>TRBV7-9|TRBJ2-5|.|.
TGTGCCAGCAGCTTATCTGTTTGGGGACACAATAATCAAGAGACCCAGTACTTC
CASSLSVWGHNNQETQYF
>TRBV2|TRBJ1-4|.|.
TGTGCCAGCAGTGAAGGGCGGGAGAATGAAAAACTGTTTTTT
CASSEGRENEKLFF
>TRBV9|TRBJ2-5|TRBD1|.
TGTGCCAGCAGCTCTCGGACAGGGGGTCGAGAGACCCAGTACTTC
CASSSRTGGRETQYF
>TRBV14|TRBJ1-1|.|.
TGTGCCAGCAGCCAAGATATGAGGCGGACTGAAGCTTTCTTT
CASSQDMRRTEAFF